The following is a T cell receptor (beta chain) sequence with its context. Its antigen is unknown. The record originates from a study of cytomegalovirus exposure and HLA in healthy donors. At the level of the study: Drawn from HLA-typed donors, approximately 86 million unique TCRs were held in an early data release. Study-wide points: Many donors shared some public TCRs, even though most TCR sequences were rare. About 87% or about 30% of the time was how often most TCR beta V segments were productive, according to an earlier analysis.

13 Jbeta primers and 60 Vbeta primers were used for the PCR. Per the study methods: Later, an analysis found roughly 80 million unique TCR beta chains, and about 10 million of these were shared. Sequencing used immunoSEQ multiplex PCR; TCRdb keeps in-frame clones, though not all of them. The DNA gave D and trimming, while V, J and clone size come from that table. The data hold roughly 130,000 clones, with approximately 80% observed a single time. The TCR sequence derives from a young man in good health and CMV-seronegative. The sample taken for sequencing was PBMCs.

The CDR3 protein is CASSPGQKLNYGYTF. For the CDR3, the DNA is TGTGCCAGCTCACCGGGACAGAAACTTAACTATGGCTACACCTTC. The V and J genes are TRBV18 and TRBJ1-2; TRBD1 matches at 7 bases. This CDR3 is built from 15 residues. Germline CDR1 and CDR2: KGHSH and LQKENI. The ends lost 3 bases at V and 1 base at J; junction bases unmatched: 5.